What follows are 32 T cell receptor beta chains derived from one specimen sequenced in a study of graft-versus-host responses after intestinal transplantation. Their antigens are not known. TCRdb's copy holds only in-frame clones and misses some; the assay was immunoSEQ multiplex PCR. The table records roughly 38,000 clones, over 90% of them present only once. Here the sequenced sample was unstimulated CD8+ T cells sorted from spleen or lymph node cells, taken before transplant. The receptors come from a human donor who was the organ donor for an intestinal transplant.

CDR3 protein: CASSQVGSRRTGNEKLFF. The CDR3 bases are TGTGCCAGCAGCCAAGTAGGGAGCCGGAGAACGGGTAATGAAAAACTGTTTTTT. V usage is TRBV4-2 and J usage is TRBJ1-4; the D is unclear. The V gene's germline CDR1 is LGHNA and CDR2 YNFKEQ. The ends were cut back, 1 base at V and 4 bases at J, with 19 bases in the middle. The CDR3 consists of 18 residues.

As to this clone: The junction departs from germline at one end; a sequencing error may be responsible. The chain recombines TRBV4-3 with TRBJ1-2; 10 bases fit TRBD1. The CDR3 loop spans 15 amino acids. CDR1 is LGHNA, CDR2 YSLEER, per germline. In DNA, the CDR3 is TGCGCCAGCAGCCCACGACAGGGGGCTAAGTATGGCTACACCTTC. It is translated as CASSPRQGAKYGYTF.

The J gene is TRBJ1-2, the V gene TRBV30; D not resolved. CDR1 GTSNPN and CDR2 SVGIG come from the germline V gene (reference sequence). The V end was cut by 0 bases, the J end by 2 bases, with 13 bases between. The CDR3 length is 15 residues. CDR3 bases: TGTGCCTGGAGTGTTCATCCGGGTTCAAACTATGGCTACACCTTC. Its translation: CAWSVHPGSNYGYTF.

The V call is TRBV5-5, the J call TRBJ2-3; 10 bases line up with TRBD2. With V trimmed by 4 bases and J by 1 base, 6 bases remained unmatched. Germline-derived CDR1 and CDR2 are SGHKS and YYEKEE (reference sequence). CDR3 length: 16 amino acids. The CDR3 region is CASSGALAGGTDTQYF. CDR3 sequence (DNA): TGTGCCAGCAGCGGCGCCCTAGCGGGAGGCACAGATACGCAGTATTTT.

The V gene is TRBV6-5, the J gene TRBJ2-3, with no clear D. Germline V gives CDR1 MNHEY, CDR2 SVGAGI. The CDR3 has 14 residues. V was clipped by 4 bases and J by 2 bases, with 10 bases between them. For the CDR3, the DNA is TGTGCCAGCAGTTCCGCTAGATTCACAGATACGCAGTATTTT. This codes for CASSSARFTDTQYF.

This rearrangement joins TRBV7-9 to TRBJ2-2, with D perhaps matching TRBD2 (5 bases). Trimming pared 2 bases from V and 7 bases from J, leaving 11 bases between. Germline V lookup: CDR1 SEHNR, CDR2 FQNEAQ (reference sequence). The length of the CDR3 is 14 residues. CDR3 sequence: CASSLPGKSGELFF. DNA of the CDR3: TGTGCCAGCAGCTTACCGGGGAAAAGCGGGGAGCTGTTTTTT.

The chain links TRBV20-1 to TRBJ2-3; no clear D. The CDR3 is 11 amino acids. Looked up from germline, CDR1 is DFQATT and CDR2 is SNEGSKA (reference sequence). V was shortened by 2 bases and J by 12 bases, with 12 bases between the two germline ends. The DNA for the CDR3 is TGCAGTGCTAGACATGTCCCGAGACAGTATTTT. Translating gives CSARHVPRQYF.

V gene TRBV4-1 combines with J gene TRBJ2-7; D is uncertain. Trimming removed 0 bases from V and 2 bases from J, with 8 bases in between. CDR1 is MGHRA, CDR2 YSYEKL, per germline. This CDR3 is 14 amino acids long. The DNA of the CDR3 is TGCGCCAGCAGCCAAGAGACCGCGGCCTACGAGCAGTACTTC. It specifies CASSQETAAYEQYF.

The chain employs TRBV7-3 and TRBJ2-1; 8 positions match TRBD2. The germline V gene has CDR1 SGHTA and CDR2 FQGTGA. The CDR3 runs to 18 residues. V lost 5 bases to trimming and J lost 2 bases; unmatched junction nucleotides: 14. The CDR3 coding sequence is TGTGCCAGCAGCCCACCCCCCCGCGGTAGCGGGGCCTACAATGAGCAGTTCTTC. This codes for CASSPPPRGSGAYNEQFF.

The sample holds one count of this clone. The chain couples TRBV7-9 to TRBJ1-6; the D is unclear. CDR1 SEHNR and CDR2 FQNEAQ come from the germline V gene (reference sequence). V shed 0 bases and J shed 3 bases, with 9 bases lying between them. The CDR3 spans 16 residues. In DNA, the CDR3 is TGTGCCAGCAGCTTAGCGAGTGGGATCTATAATTCACCCCTCCACTTT. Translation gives CASSLASGIYNSPLHF.

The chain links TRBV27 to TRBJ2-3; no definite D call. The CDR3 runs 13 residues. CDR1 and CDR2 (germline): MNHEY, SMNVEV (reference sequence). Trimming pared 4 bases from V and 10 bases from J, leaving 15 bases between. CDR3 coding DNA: TGTGCCAGCAGTTATATAAAGAGACGGGCGCAGTATTTT. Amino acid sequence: CASSYIKRRAQYF.

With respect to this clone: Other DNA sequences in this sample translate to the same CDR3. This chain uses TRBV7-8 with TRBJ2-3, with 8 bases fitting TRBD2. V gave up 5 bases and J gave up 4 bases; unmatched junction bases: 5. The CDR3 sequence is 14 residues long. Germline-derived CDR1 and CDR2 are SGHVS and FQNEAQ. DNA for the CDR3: TGTGCCAGCAGCCTAATCGGGGGGGCAGATACGCAGTATTTT. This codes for CASSLIGGADTQYF.

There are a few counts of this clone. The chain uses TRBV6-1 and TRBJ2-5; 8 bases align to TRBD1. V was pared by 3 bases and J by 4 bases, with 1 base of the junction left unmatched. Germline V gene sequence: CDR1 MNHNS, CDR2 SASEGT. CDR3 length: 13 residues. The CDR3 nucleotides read TGTGCCAGCAGTGACAGGGGGCGAGAGACCCAGTACTTC. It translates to CASSDRGRETQYF.

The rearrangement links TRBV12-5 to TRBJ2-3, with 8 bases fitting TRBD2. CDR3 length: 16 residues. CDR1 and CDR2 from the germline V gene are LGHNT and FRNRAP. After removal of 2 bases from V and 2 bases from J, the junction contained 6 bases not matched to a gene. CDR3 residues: CASGLSVAGNTDTQYF. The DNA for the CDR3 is TGTGCTAGTGGTTTGTCGGTAGCGGGAAACACAGATACGCAGTATTTT.

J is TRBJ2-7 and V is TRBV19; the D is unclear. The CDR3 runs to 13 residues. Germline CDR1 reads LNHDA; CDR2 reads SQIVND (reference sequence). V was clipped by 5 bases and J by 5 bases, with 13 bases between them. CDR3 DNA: TGTGCCAGTAGTCGACAAGGAGAGGACGAGCAGTACTTC. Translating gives CASSRQGEDEQYF. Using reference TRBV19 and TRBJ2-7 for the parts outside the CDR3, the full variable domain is DGGITQSPKYLFRKEGQNVTLSCEQNLNHDAMYWYRQDPGQGLRLIYYSQIVNDFQKGDIAEGYSVSREKKESFPLTVTSAQKNPTAFYLCASSRQGEDEQYFGPGTRLTVT.

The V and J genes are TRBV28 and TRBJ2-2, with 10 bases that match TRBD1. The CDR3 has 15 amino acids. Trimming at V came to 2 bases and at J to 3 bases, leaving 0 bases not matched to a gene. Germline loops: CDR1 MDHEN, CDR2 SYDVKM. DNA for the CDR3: TGTGCCAGCAGTTTAGGACAGGGGGACACCGGGGAGCTGTTTTTT. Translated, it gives CASSLGQGDTGELFF.

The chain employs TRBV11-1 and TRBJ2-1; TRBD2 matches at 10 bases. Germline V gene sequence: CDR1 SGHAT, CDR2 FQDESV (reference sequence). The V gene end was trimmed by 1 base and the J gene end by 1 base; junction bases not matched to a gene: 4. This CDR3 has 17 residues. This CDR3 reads CASSLGPSGSSYNEQFF. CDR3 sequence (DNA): TGTGCCAGCAGCTTAGGTCCTAGCGGGAGTTCCTACAATGAGCAGTTCTTC. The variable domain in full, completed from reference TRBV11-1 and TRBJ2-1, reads EAEVAQSPRYKITEKSQAVAFWCDPISGHATLYWYRQILGQGPELLVQFQDESVVDDSQLPKDRFSAERLKGVDSTLKIQPAELGDSAMYLCASSLGPSGSSYNEQFFGPGTRLTVL.

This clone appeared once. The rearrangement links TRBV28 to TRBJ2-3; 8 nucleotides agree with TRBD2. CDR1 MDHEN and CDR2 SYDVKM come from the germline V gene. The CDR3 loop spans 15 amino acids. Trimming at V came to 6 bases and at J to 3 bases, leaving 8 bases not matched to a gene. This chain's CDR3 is CASRSAGGLTDTQYF. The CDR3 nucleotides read TGTGCCAGCAGGTCGGCGGGGGGCTTGACAGATACGCAGTATTTT.

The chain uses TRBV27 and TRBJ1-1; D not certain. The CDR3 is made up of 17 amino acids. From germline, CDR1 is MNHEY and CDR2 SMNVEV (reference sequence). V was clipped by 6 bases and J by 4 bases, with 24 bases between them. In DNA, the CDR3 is TGTGCCAGCAGCTCCCTGACCTGGAGGGTCGATCTCACTGAAGCTTTCTTT. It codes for CASSSLTWRVDLTEAFF.

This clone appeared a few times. The CDR3 bases are TGTGCCAGTAGTATAGGCTTAACGGGGCGTGAGCAGTACTTC. Translating it yields CASSIGLTGREQYF. The chain links TRBV19 to TRBJ2-7, with D perhaps being TRBD1 or TRBD2 (5 bases each). The CDR3 runs 14 residues. Germline values: CDR1 LNHDA, CDR2 SQIVND (reference sequence). V was pared by 1 base and J by 7 bases, with 14 bases between.

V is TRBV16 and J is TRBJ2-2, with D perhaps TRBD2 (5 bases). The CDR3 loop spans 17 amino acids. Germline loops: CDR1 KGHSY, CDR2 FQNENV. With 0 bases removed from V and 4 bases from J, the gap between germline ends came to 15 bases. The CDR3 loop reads CASSQSGASLATGELFF. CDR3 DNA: TGTGCCAGCAGCCAATCAGGCGCTAGCCTGGCCACCGGGGAGCTGTTTTTT.

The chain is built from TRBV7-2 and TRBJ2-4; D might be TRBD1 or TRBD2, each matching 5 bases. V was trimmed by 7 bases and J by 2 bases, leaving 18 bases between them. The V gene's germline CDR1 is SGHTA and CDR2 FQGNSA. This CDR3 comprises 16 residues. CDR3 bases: TGTGCCAGCAAGGGGACCAGGGACCAGTCCAAAAACATTCAGTACTTC. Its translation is CASKGTRDQSKNIQYF.

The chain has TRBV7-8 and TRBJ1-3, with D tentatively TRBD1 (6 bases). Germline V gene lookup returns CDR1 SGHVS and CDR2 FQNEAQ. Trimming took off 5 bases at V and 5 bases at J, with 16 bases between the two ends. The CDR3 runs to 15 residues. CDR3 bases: TGTGCCAGCAGCAACTCAGGGGCTCGAAGAAACACCATATATTTT. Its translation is CASSNSGARRNTIYF.

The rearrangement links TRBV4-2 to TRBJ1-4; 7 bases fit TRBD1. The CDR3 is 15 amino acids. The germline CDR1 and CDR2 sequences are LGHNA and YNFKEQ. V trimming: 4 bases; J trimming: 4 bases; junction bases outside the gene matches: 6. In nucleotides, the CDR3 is TGTGCCAGCAGCCTCCCGGGACAGTATAATGAAAAACTGTTTTTT. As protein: CASSLPGQYNEKLFF.

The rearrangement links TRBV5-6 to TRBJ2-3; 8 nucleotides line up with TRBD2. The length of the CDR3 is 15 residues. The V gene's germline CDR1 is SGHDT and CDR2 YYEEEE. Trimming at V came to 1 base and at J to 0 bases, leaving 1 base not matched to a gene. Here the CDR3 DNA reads TGTGCCAGCAGCTTGCCTAGCGGGAGCACAGATACGCAGTATTTT. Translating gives CASSLPSGSTDTQYF. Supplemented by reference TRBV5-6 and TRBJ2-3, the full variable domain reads DAGVTQSPTHLIKTRGQQVTLRCSPKSGHDTVSWYQQALGQGPQFIFQYYEEEERQRGNFPDRFSGHQFPNYSSELNVNALLLGDSALYLCASSLPSGSTDTQYFGPGTRLTVL.

The CDR3, as DNA: TGCGCCAGCAGCCAAGATGGAAGCGGGACTCGCACAGATACGCAGTATTTT. It specifies CASSQDGSGTRTDTQYF. The V and J genes are TRBV4-3 and TRBJ2-3, with TRBD2 matching over 7 bases. CDR3 length equals 17 residues. V lost 0 bases and J lost 1; bases outside the gene matches: 7. Germline assignment: CDR1 LGHNA and CDR2 YSLEER.

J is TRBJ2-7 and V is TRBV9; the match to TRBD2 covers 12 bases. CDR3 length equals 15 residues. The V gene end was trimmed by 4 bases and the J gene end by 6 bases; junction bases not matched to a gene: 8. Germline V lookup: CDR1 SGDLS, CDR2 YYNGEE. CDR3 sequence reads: CASSPTSGRFSEQYF. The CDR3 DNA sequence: TGTGCCAGCAGCCCTACTAGCGGGAGGTTCTCCGAGCAGTACTTC.

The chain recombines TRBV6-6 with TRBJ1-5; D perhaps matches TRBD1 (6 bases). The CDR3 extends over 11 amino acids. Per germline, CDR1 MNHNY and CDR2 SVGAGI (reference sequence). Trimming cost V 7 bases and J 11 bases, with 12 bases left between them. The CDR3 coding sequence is TGTGCCAGCACCGTGGGGGCAGCCCAGCATTTT. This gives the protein CASTVGAAQHF.

The CDR3 here is CASSLGTSGSYHEQYF. CDR3 sequence (DNA): TGTGCCAGCAGCTTGGGAACTAGCGGGAGCTATCACGAGCAGTACTTC. The gene calls are TRBV5-4 and TRBJ2-7; the match to TRBD2 covers 11 bases. The germline gives CDR1 SGHNT, CDR2 YYREEE (reference sequence). The CDR3 is made up of 16 amino acids. The V segment lost 0 bases and the J segment 5 bases; nucleotides outside the gene matches: 7.

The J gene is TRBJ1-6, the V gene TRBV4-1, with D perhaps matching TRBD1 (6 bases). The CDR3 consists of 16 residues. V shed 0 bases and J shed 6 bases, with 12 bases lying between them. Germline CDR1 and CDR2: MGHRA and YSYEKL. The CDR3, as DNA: TGCGCCAGCAGCCAAGAAGGGGGGATTGGTAATTCACCCCTCCACTTT. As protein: CASSQEGGIGNSPLHF.

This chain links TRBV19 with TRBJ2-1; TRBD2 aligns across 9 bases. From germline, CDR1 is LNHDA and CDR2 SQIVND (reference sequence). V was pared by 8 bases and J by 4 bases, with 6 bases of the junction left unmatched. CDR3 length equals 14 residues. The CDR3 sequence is CASHLAGQYNEQFF. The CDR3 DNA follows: TGTGCCAGTCATCTAGCGGGACAGTACAATGAGCAGTTCTTC.

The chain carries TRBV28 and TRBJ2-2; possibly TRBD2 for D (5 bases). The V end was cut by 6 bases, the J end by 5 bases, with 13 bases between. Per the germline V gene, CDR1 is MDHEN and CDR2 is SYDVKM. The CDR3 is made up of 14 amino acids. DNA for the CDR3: TGTGCCAGCAGCCCCATCACGGGGACCGGGGAGCTGTTTTTT. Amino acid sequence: CASSPITGTGELFF.